This passage covers 21 T cell receptor beta chains from one sample sequenced in a study of cytomegalovirus exposure and HLA in healthy donors. The PCR was carried out with 60 Vbeta primers and 13 Jbeta primers. Produced via immunoSEQ multiplex PCR; TCRdb's table is partial and in-frame only. The sample comprises around 91,000 clones, about 89% of which are singletons, and over 8.5% rests with the top ten. The material sequenced was PBMCs. The receptors here all came from a man aged 30 to 39 in good health and CMV-seropositive.

The chain joins TRBV2 to TRBJ1-4, with D possibly being TRBD1 (6 bases). The CDR3 is 12 residues long. V was clipped by 6 bases and J by 7 bases, with 9 bases between them. The germline V gene has CDR1 SNHLY and CDR2 FYNNEI. The chain's CDR3 is CASSTGLEKLFF. The CDR3 nucleotides are TGTGCCAGCAGCACAGGGCTTGAAAAACTGTTTTTT.

The V call is TRBV7-9, the J call TRBJ2-7; a weak D match, TRBD2 (5 bases). Germline CDR1 SEHNR, CDR2 FQNEAQ (reference sequence). The CDR3 runs 14 residues. V lost 5 bases, J lost 2 bases, and 13 bases lay in between. The CDR3: CASSPRTSTYEQYF. The CDR3 coding sequence is TGTGCCAGCAGCCCCCGGACTTCCACCTACGAGCAGTACTTC.

The V gene is TRBV9, the J gene TRBJ2-1; TRBD2 is a possible D gene (5 bases). The CDR3 length is 16 residues. CDR1 and CDR2 from the germline V gene are SGDLS and YYNGEE. V lost 3 bases and J 8 bases, leaving 21 bases between the germline ends. CDR3: CASSAVGPLSGDEQFF. In DNA form, the CDR3 reads TGTGCCAGCAGCGCCGTCGGTCCCCTAAGCGGCGATGAGCAGTTCTTC.

The V call is TRBV5-4, the J call TRBJ2-3; 8 bases map to TRBD1. Germline-derived CDR1 and CDR2 are SGHNT and YYREEE (reference sequence). V was pared by 4 bases and J by 4 bases, with 5 bases of the junction left unmatched. This CDR3 contains 14 residues. The chain's CDR3 is CASSQDRAADTQYF. DNA of the CDR3: TGTGCCAGCAGCCAGGACAGGGCGGCAGATACGCAGTATTTT.

This chain joins TRBV7-3 and TRBJ2-3; 7 bases match TRBD1. From germline, CDR1 is SGHTA and CDR2 FQGTGA. The CDR3 extends over 16 amino acids. With 4 bases clipped from V and 0 bases from J, the junction kept 7 bases outside the gene matches. The CDR3 region is CASSSLGGGSTDTQYF. The CDR3 nucleotides are TGTGCCAGCAGCTCGCTAGGGGGCGGCAGCACAGATACGCAGTATTTT.

The DNA for the CDR3 is TGTGCCAGCAGCTTAGACAGGGGGCGAAGTGAAGCTTTCTTT. Translation gives CASSLDRGRSEAFF. This chain links TRBV27 with TRBJ1-1; 10 bases are shared with TRBD1. Germline CDR1 is MNHEY and CDR2 is SMNVEV (reference sequence). The V and J ends lost 6 bases and 7 bases, in that order; junction bases with no gene match: 8. The CDR3 length is 14 residues.

V and J are TRBV9 and TRBJ2-2, with a tentative D call TRBD2 (6 bases). Germline assignment: CDR1 SGDLS and CDR2 YYNGEE. CDR3 length equals 16 residues. Trimming removed 0 bases at V and 4 bases at J, with 13 bases between. CDR3 coding DNA: TGTGCCAGCAGCGTAGAGGGACTCCTCGGCACCGGGGAGCTGTTTTTT. Translated, it gives CASSVEGLLGTGELFF.

The sample holds one count of this clone. V is TRBV6-6 and J is TRBJ2-1; 12 bases map to TRBD2. The CDR3 runs to 14 residues. Germline CDR1 and CDR2: MNHNY and SVGAGI (reference sequence). Trimming at V came to 6 bases and at J to 6 bases, leaving 3 bases not matched to a gene. This chain's CDR3 is CASRSSGRANEQFF. The CDR3, as DNA: TGTGCCAGCAGATCTAGCGGGAGGGCCAATGAGCAGTTCTTC.

The chain joins TRBV6-1 to TRBJ2-2, with D perhaps matching TRBD1 (6 bases). Germline CDR1 is MNHNS and CDR2 is SASEGT. The CDR3 consists of 15 residues. V was pared by 10 bases and J by 4 bases, with 19 bases between. The CDR3 DNA reads as TGTGCCACCCGTTTGACAGGACCAGGCACCGGGGAGCTGTTTTTT. Translating it yields CATRLTGPGTGELFF.

This chain joins TRBV5-1 and TRBJ2-7; TRBD1 matches 8 bases. This CDR3 spans 14 amino acids. V was clipped by 3 bases and J by 3 bases; unmatched bases: 5. The germline V gene encodes CDR1 SGHRS and CDR2 YFSETQ. The CDR3 nucleotides are TGCGCCAGCAGCTCGGACAGGGTAAGCTACGAGCAGTACTTC. Translating gives CASSSDRVSYEQYF.

This chain links TRBV5-1 with TRBJ2-1; 8 bases agree with TRBD2. This CDR3 has 16 residues. Per the germline V gene, CDR1 is SGHRS and CDR2 is YFSETQ. With 3 bases clipped from V and 7 bases from J, the junction kept 12 bases outside the gene matches. The CDR3 loop reads CASSWLGTRMGNEQFF. DNA of the CDR3: TGCGCCAGCAGCTGGCTCGGGACTAGGATGGGGAATGAGCAGTTCTTC.

The chain uses TRBV28 and TRBJ2-5, with 10 bases that match TRBD1. V was clipped by 5 bases and J by 2 bases; unmatched bases: 5. The CDR3 sequence is 15 residues long. Per the germline V gene, CDR1 is MDHEN and CDR2 is SYDVKM. The CDR3, as DNA: TGTGCCAGCAGTACGCGGGACAGGGGTCAAGAGACCCAGTACTTC. Its protein is CASSTRDRGQETQYF.

This clone came up once. The chain employs TRBV27 and TRBJ2-1; no clear D. The germline V gene has CDR1 MNHEY and CDR2 SMNVEV (reference sequence). The CDR3 runs 13 residues. V lost 2 bases to trimming and J lost 8 bases, with 10 bases between them. CDR3 DNA: TGTGCCAGCAGTTTACTTAGATTGGATGAGCAGTTCTTC. It encodes CASSLLRLDEQFF.

The J gene is TRBJ2-1, the V gene TRBV18, with TRBD2 matching 9 bases. The CDR3 extends over 16 amino acids. The germline V gene encodes CDR1 KGHSH and CDR2 LQKENI. After removal of 2 bases from V and 0 bases from J, the junction contained 2 bases not matched to a gene. CDR3 nucleotide sequence: TGTGCCAGCTCACCATTTAGCGGGAGCTCCTACAATGAGCAGTTCTTC. Protein: CASSPFSGSSYNEQFF.

The chain uses TRBV28 and TRBJ1-4, with 9 bases lining up with TRBD1. This CDR3 spans 13 amino acids. The germline CDR1 and CDR2 sequences are MDHEN and SYDVKM. V dropped 3 bases and J dropped 10; count of bases not matched to a gene: 3. CDR3 amino acids: CASSLRQGVKLFF. CDR3 nucleotide sequence: TGTGCCAGCAGTTTGAGACAGGGGGTAAAACTGTTTTTT.

This clone was seen once. The CDR3 DNA sequence: TGTGCCAGCAGCCAGACAGGGGCTACGAACACTGAAGCTTTCTTT. It translates to CASSQTGATNTEAFF. J is TRBJ1-1 and V is TRBV9; TRBD1 agrees at 8 bases. V gave up 4 bases and J gave up 1 base; unmatched junction bases: 6. This CDR3 is built from 15 residues. CDR1 and CDR2 from the germline V gene are SGDLS and YYNGEE.

The genes are TRBV7-8 and TRBJ1-1, with a possible D match to TRBD1 (6 bases). With 4 bases removed from V and 1 base from J, the gap between germline ends came to 13 bases. The germline gives CDR1 SGHVS, CDR2 FQNEAQ. This CDR3 comprises 15 residues. Written as DNA, the CDR3 is TGTGCCAGCAGCTCCTGGACAGCGGAGAACACTGAAGCTTTCTTT. It specifies CASSSWTAENTEAFF.

The rearrangement joins TRBV10-3 to TRBJ2-5; 13 bases line up with TRBD2. With V trimmed by 0 bases and J by 0 bases, 4 bases remained unmatched. CDR3 length: 18 residues. Germline loops: CDR1 ENHRY, CDR2 SYGVKD. CDR3 in amino acids: CAISESGGLAGYQETQYF. The CDR3 nucleotides are TGTGCCATCAGTGAGTCGGGGGGACTAGCGGGGTACCAAGAGACCCAGTACTTC.

The genes are TRBV5-1 and TRBJ2-3; tentatively, D is TRBD1 (7 bases). V dropped 7 bases and J dropped 3 bases, with 21 bases sitting between them. This CDR3 is 16 amino acids long. The germline V gene has CDR1 SGHRS and CDR2 YFSETQ. CDR3 nucleotide sequence: TGCGCCAGCGGACCGACAGGGCGGGGTAGGACAGATACGCAGTATTTT. Protein: CASGPTGRGRTDTQYF.

The chain is built from TRBV7-2 and TRBJ1-1; no reliable D call. CDR1 and CDR2 (germline): SGHTA, FQGNSA. The CDR3 sequence is 14 residues long. V lost 2 bases, J lost 2 bases, and 9 bases lay in between. The CDR3: CASSLLPGNTEAFF. CDR3 bases: TGTGCCAGCAGCTTATTGCCAGGTAACACTGAAGCTTTCTTT.

J is TRBJ1-5 and V is TRBV15; 9 nucleotides align to TRBD1. V was pared by 8 bases and J by 6 bases, with 11 bases of the junction left unmatched. CDR1 LNHNV and CDR2 YYDKDF come from the germline V gene (reference sequence). This CDR3 is built from 15 residues. The CDR3 reads CATSNLGQGSQPQHF. CDR3 in DNA: TGTGCCACCTCCAATCTAGGACAGGGGTCTCAGCCCCAGCATTTT.